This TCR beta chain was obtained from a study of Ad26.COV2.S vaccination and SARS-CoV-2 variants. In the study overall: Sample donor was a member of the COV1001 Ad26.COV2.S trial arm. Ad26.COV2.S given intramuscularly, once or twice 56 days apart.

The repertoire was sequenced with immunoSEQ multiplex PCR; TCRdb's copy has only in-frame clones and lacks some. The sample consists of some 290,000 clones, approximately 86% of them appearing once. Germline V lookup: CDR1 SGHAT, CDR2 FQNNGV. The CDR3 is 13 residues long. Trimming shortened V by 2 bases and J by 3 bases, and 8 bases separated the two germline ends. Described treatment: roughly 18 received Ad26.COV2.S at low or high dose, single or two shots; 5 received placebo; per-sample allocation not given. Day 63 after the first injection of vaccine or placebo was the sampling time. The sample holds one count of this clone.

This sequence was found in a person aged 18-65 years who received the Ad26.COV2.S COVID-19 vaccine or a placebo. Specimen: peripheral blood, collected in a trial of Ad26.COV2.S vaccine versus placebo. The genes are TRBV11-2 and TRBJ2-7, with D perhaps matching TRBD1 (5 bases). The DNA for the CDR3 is TGTGCCAGCAGCTTATATCAGGGCTACGAGCAGTACTTC. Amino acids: CASSLYQGYEQYF.